This section outlines one TCR beta chain sequence together with its context. The data were taken from a study of blood T cell repertoires in COVID-19. Study in general: The United States, Italy and Spain provided the acute and convalescent COVID-19 samples. Nucleic acid was either cDNA or gDNA, and it came from T cells, B-cell-depleted T cells, or PBMCs.

This CDR3 region has 16 residues. Trimming took 5 bases from V and 5 from J; bases not matched to a gene: 9. Germline lookup yields CDR1 SGHTA and CDR2 FQGNSA. Methods used by the authors: Scientists estimated how many nucleated cells there were by amplifying reference gene primers. Profiled with immunoSEQ multiplex PCR; TCRdb holds only in-frame clones, not every one. V and J calls plus clone size are reproduced from that table; the DNA served to infer D and trimming. The sample shows 250,000 or so clones, 83% of them seen only once. The chain combines TRBV7-2 with TRBJ2-1; 10 bases line up with TRBD2. Material: peripheral blood. This receptor was taken from a human donor in a cohort sampled during active COVID-19. DNA for the CDR3: TGTGCCAGCAGCCGGAGAAGCGGGGGGGCGAACAATGAGCAGTTCTTC. Translation: CASSRRSGGANNEQFF.